The 24 T cell receptor beta chains listed next were all sequenced from one sample in a study of T cells in localized non-small cell lung cancer (TCRdb year 2020). The method behind the library was the immunoSEQ multiplex PCR assay. TCRdb obtained this table from immuneACCESS and retained in-frame rearrangements with V and J assigned. These tables miss some clones; where compared with another copy, unresolved V genes account for less than half of the shortfall, and the remainder is unexplained. Recorded for this sample are about 70,000 clones; around 85% of them occurred a single time. The biggest ten clones account for 20% to 25% of the sample. The sequencing here drew on peripheral blood, taken before any cancer treatment. The receptors derive from a male donor aged 60 or over with stage III squamous cell lung carcinoma.

CDR3 loop: CASSEGQGSQPQHF. CDR3 coding DNA: TGTGCCAGCAGTGAAGGACAGGGAAGTCAGCCCCAGCATTTT. The rearrangement links TRBV6-4 to TRBJ1-5; 8 nucleotides line up with TRBD1. Trimming at V came to 3 bases and at J to 6 bases, leaving 4 bases not matched to a gene. The CDR3 totals 14 residues. Per germline, CDR1 MRHNA and CDR2 SNTAGT.

This chain connects TRBV5-1 to TRBJ1-1; no firm D call. V lost 4 bases and J 4 bases, leaving 11 bases between the germline ends. This CDR3 contains 13 residues. Germline-derived CDR1 and CDR2 are SGHRS and YFSETQ. The CDR3 DNA follows: TGCGCCAGCAGCCCAGTTCCAATCACTGAAGCTTTCTTT. Protein: CASSPVPITEAFF.

In its sample, this clone was seen once. The chain is built from TRBV6-5 and TRBJ1-1; maybe TRBD1 (6 bases). The CDR3 loop spans 12 amino acids. CDR1 and CDR2 from the germline V gene are MNHEY and SVGAGI. V lost 7 bases, J lost 8 bases, and 14 bases lay in between. Written as DNA, the CDR3 is TGTGCCAGCACCCGTGCCGGGACAGAAGCTTTCTTT. Its translation: CASTRAGTEAFF.

The V gene is TRBV7-9, the J gene TRBJ1-3; 7 bases are shared with TRBD1. Germline loops: CDR1 SEHNR, CDR2 FQNEAQ (reference sequence). The ends lost 1 base at V and 4 bases at J; junction bases unmatched: 7. The CDR3 is made up of 16 amino acids. The CDR3 DNA reads TGTGCCAGCAGCTTAGTGACAGGGCTAGGAGGAAACACCATATATTTT. This translates into CASSLVTGLGGNTIYF.

This clone was seen just once. The V call is TRBV7-2, the J call TRBJ1-2; D gene unclear. Looked up from germline, CDR1 is SGHTA and CDR2 is FQGNSA. The CDR3 sequence is 13 residues long. Trimming pared 1 base from V and 3 bases from J, leaving 6 bases between. In nucleotides, the CDR3 is TGTGCCAGCAGCTTAGATCCAGACTATGGCTACACCTTC. It encodes CASSLDPDYGYTF.

The chain joins TRBV18 to TRBJ1-5, with D tentatively TRBD1 (6 bases). CDR3 length: 14 residues. Germline assignment: CDR1 KGHSH and CDR2 LQKENI. V lost 6 bases and J lost 4, with 13 bases in between. Here the CDR3 reads CASSPPGANQPQHF. CDR3 in DNA: TGTGCCAGCTCTCCCCCAGGGGCTAATCAGCCCCAGCATTTT.

The gene calls are TRBV5-6 and TRBJ1-5; no firm D call. V gave up 3 bases and J gave up 0 bases, with 13 bases separating them. Germline CDR1 reads SGHDT; CDR2 reads YYEEEE. The CDR3 has 16 residues. The CDR3 region has the DNA TGTGCCAGCAGCTCCCTCGACTCCTTTAGCAATCAGCCCCAGCATTTT. As protein: CASSSLDSFSNQPQHF.

In this sample, this clone turned up once. This rearrangement joins TRBV2 to TRBJ2-1; 9 nucleotides agree with TRBD1. Germline CDR1 and CDR2: SNHLY and FYNNEI. V dropped 6 bases and J dropped 4; count of bases not matched to a gene: 10. CDR3 length: 16 residues. The CDR3 DNA reads TGTGCCAGCAGGGAGGGAAGGACAGGGGCTTACAATGAGCAGTTCTTC. Encoded protein: CASREGRTGAYNEQFF.

The chain couples TRBV7-8 to TRBJ2-1; D possibly corresponds to TRBD2 (6 bases). Germline V gene data show CDR1 as SGHVS and CDR2 as FQNEAQ. CDR3 length: 13 amino acids. With 5 bases removed from V and 6 bases from J, the gap between germline ends came to 11 bases. The CDR3 here is CASSRGASNEQFF. DNA of the CDR3: TGTGCCAGCAGCCGCGGGGCGTCCAATGAGCAGTTCTTC.

This rearrangement joins TRBV9 to TRBJ2-1; D is tentatively TRBD1 or TRBD2 (5 bases each). Germline V gene lookup returns CDR1 SGDLS and CDR2 YYNGEE. This CDR3 is 13 amino acids long. V was pared by 4 bases and J by 9 bases, with 14 bases between. CDR3 loop: CASSLAMGTEQFF. The CDR3 region has the DNA TGTGCCAGCAGCCTCGCCATGGGGACTGAGCAGTTCTTC.

Here the CDR3 reads CASSYDRYNSPLHF. The DNA of the CDR3 is TGTGCCAGCAGCTACGACAGATATAATTCACCCCTCCACTTT. This chain connects TRBV6-5 to TRBJ1-6; D possibly corresponds to TRBD1 (5 bases). The CDR3 sequence is 14 residues long. V was pared by 6 bases and J by 4 bases, with 10 bases between. Per germline, CDR1 MNHEY and CDR2 SVGAGI.

The V and J genes are TRBV11-2 and TRBJ1-3; 8 bases align to TRBD1. Per germline, CDR1 SGHAT and CDR2 FQNNGV. V shed 5 bases, J shed 2 bases, and the junction held 5 bases outside the gene matches. This CDR3 has 15 amino acids. Written as DNA, the CDR3 is TGTGCCAGCAGCCCTCAGGGGGCCACTGGAAACACCATATATTTT. Translating gives CASSPQGATGNTIYF. Looking up the rest from reference TRBV11-2 and TRBJ1-3 gives the full variable domain: EAGVAQSPRYKIIEKRQSVAFWCNPISGHATLYWYQQILGQGPKLLIQFQNNGVVDDSQLPKDRFSAERLKGVDSTLKIQPAKLEDSAVYLCASSPQGATGNTIYFGEGSWLTVV.

This clone was seen only a few times. The chain employs TRBV5-4 and TRBJ2-4, with 10 bases identical to TRBD1. The CDR3 loop spans 17 amino acids. Unmatched junction bases numbered 6, after V lost 3 bases and J lost 0 bases. Germline V gene lookup returns CDR1 SGHNT and CDR2 YYREEE (reference sequence). The CDR3 DNA reads as TGTGCCAGCAGCTCCGGGACAGGGGCGTTAGCCAAAAACATTCAGTACTTC. Translated: CASSSGTGALAKNIQYF.

In its sample, this clone was seen once. This rearrangement joins TRBV5-1 to TRBJ1-2, with TRBD1 as a possible D gene (5 bases). The V end lost 2 bases, the J end lost 2 bases, and 10 bases lay between the germline ends. The CDR3 runs 14 residues. Germline CDR1 reads SGHRS; CDR2 reads YFSETQ. CDR3 protein: CASSFDGGNYGYTF. As DNA, the CDR3 is TGCGCCAGCAGCTTTGACGGGGGGAACTATGGCTACACCTTC.

This clone was observed once. V gene TRBV5-8 combines with J gene TRBJ2-3; the D call may be TRBD1 or TRBD2 (6 bases each). V was shortened by 2 bases and J by 2 bases, with 12 bases between the two germline ends. In germline, CDR1 is SGHTS, CDR2 YDEGEE. This CDR3 is built from 15 residues. The CDR3 spells CASSFSGATTDTQYF. The CDR3 coding sequence is TGTGCCAGCAGCTTTTCGGGGGCGACCACAGATACGCAGTATTTT.

The genes are TRBV7-2 and TRBJ2-3; 9 bases align to TRBD2. The V segment lost 1 base and the J segment 0 bases; nucleotides outside the gene matches: 8. This CDR3 is built from 18 residues. The germline V gene has CDR1 SGHTA and CDR2 FQGNSA. The chain's CDR3 is CASSLVGSGGLSTDTQYF. CDR3 DNA sequence: TGTGCCAGCAGCTTAGTGGGTAGCGGGGGCCTTAGCACAGATACGCAGTATTTT. Complete variable domain (other parts from reference TRBV7-2 and TRBJ2-3): GAGVSQSPSNKVTEKGKDVELRCDPISGHTALYWYRQSLGQGLEFLIYFQGNSAPDKSGLPSDRFSAERTGGSVSTLTIQRTQQEDSAVYLCASSLVGSGGLSTDTQYFGPGTRLTVL.

The chain carries TRBV7-9 and TRBJ2-1, with 10 positions matching TRBD2. Germline CDR1 and CDR2: SEHNR and FQNEAQ (reference sequence). CDR3 length equals 16 residues. J gave up 8 bases and V 1 base, and 8 bases lay outside the gene matches. The CDR3 loop is CASSLDSGGPVDEQFF. The CDR3 coding sequence is TGTGCCAGCAGCTTAGATAGCGGGGGGCCGGTCGATGAGCAGTTCTTC.

This clone was seen only once. The chain couples TRBV5-1 to TRBJ1-1; D is unclear. The length of the CDR3 is 15 residues. Trimming shortened V by 4 bases and J by 4 bases, and 17 bases separated the two germline ends. Germline CDR1 and CDR2: SGHRS and YFSETQ. The CDR3 sequence is CASSPSGYTSTEAFF. The CDR3 coding sequence is TGCGCCAGCAGCCCCTCGGGGTACACTTCCACTGAAGCTTTCTTT.

The chain has TRBV29-1 and TRBJ2-1, with a weak D call TRBD1 (6 bases). V was shortened by 4 bases and J by 6 bases, with 16 bases between the two germline ends. Per the germline V gene, CDR1 is SQVTM and CDR2 is ANQGSEA. This CDR3 is 14 amino acids long. DNA of the CDR3: TGCAGCGTTGCGTTACAGGGTGCGGTCAATGAGCAGTTCTTC. This codes for CSVALQGAVNEQFF.

This clone was recorded a few times. V gene TRBV7-2 combines with J gene TRBJ1-6, with D hard to call. Trimming pared 1 base from V and 6 bases from J, leaving 10 bases between. The CDR3 runs 15 residues. Germline V gives CDR1 SGHTA, CDR2 FQGNSA. The CDR3 nucleotides are TGTGCCAGCAGCTTAGTGGCGGACCCTAATTCACCCCTCCACTTT. Translated, it gives CASSLVADPNSPLHF.

V and J are TRBV27 and TRBJ1-2, with D perhaps matching TRBD1 (5 bases). The CDR3 loop spans 17 amino acids. V was trimmed by 0 bases and J by 2 bases, leaving 16 bases between them. CDR1 is MNHEY, CDR2 SMNVEV, per germline (reference sequence). Here the CDR3 reads CASSLSKLGGENYGYTF. As DNA, the CDR3 is TGTGCCAGCAGTTTATCGAAGTTGGGGGGGGAAAACTATGGCTACACCTTC.

This rearrangement joins TRBV28 to TRBJ2-3; D is unresolved. This CDR3 is built from 14 residues. In germline, CDR1 is MDHEN, CDR2 SYDVKM. V was cut by 3 bases and J by 4 bases, with 11 bases left in between. This CDR3 reads CASSFSRVSDTQYF. The CDR3 DNA reads as TGTGCCAGCAGTTTCAGTCGGGTCTCAGATACGCAGTATTTT.

The chain is built from TRBV7-6 and TRBJ1-2; no clear D gene. V was cut by 0 bases and J by 6 bases, with 11 bases left in between. CDR1 and CDR2 (germline): SGHVS, FNYEAQ. This CDR3 spans 14 amino acids. CDR3 amino acids: CASSLAGGEHGYTF. In DNA form, the CDR3 reads TGTGCCAGCAGCTTAGCAGGCGGGGAGCATGGCTACACCTTC.

The chain links TRBV9 to TRBJ2-5, with 11 bases fitting TRBD2. Losses at the gene ends were 3 bases for V and 1 base for J; bases not matched to a gene: 2. Germline V gives CDR1 SGDLS, CDR2 YYNGEE. The CDR3 covers 15 residues. The CDR3 sequence: CASSGTSGSQETQYF. The DNA of the CDR3 is TGTGCCAGCAGCGGGACTAGCGGGTCCCAAGAGACCCAGTACTTC.